These 18 T cell receptor beta chains came from one sample sequenced in a study of shared clonotypes between healthy human individuals. Sequencing used immunoSEQ multiplex PCR; TCRdb keeps in-frame clones, though not all of them. In the table there are some 350,000 clones, approximately 74% of which are singletons. Material: memory CD4+ T cells sorted from blood. The subset here: CD45RA-negative fraction. The receptor set was obtained from a young man in good health.

The chain couples TRBV10-2 to TRBJ2-7, with a possible D match to TRBD2 (6 bases). V lost 8 bases and J 4 bases, leaving 12 bases between the germline ends. The CDR3 has 12 amino acids. Germline assignment: CDR1 WSHSY and CDR2 SAAADI. The CDR3 sequence is CASSTGLYEQYF. The CDR3 DNA reads as TGCGCCAGCTCAACGGGACTTTACGAGCAGTACTTC.

The chain joins TRBV5-4 to TRBJ1-2, with a weak D call TRBD1 (5 bases). The CDR3 loop spans 17 amino acids. Trimming cost V 0 bases and J 2 bases, with 17 bases left between them. Germline V gene sequence: CDR1 SGHNT, CDR2 YYREEE (reference sequence). The DNA for the CDR3 is TGTGCCAGCAGCTTGGGGGGTAGGAGGGGCGAAAACTATGGCTACACCTTC. Residues: CASSLGGRRGENYGYTF.

J is TRBJ2-7 and V is TRBV2; D is undetermined. CDR3 size: 12 residues. From germline, CDR1 is SNHLY and CDR2 FYNNEI. V shed 7 bases and J shed 2 bases, with 9 bases lying between them. The CDR3 sequence: CASKERPYEQYF. The CDR3 region has the DNA TGTGCCAGCAAAGAACGACCCTACGAGCAGTACTTC.

This clone was recorded a few times. The chain employs TRBV27 and TRBJ2-7; no firm D call. Trimming pared 4 bases from V and 2 bases from J, leaving 3 bases between. This CDR3 comprises 11 residues. CDR1 MNHEY and CDR2 SMNVEV come from the germline V gene (reference sequence). Written as DNA, the CDR3 is TGTGCCAGCAGTTCGGCCTACGAGCAGTACTTC. The encoded protein is CASSSAYEQYF.

This clone was seen only a few times. The chain employs TRBV7-9 and TRBJ1-5; tentatively, D is TRBD1 (6 bases). The CDR3 extends over 15 amino acids. The germline CDR1 and CDR2 sequences are SEHNR and FQNEAQ (reference sequence). Trimming removed 5 bases from V and 1 base from J, with 12 bases in between. CDR3 loop: CASSTSGTSNQPQHF. CDR3 bases: TGTGCCAGCAGCACCTCCGGGACAAGCAATCAGCCCCAGCATTTT.

For this clone: One end of the junction does not line up with germline, which may come from a read error. J is TRBJ1-5 and V is TRBV5-5; maybe TRBD1 (5 bases). In germline, CDR1 is SGHKS, CDR2 YYEKEE (reference sequence). The CDR3 covers 15 residues. The CDR3 loop reads CASRFRRVPHQPQHF. CDR3 bases: TGTGCCAGCCGCTTCCGCAGGGTCCCCCATCAGCCCCAGCATTTT.

The chain carries TRBV27 and TRBJ1-2; a weak D match, TRBD1 (6 bases). CDR3 length: 15 residues. Per germline, CDR1 MNHEY and CDR2 SMNVEV (reference sequence). The V and J ends lost 11 bases and 4 bases respectively, with 23 bases between them. CDR3 in amino acids: CAPPGGAPCPYGYTF. CDR3 DNA: TGTGCCCCCCCGGGGGGGGCCCCCTGTCCCTATGGCTACACCTTC.

The chain recombines TRBV11-2 with TRBJ2-5, with 8 bases that match TRBD2. The junction had 10 bases not matched to a gene; V was cut back by 1 base and J by 9 bases. The CDR3 runs to 15 residues. Germline CDR1 reads SGHAT; CDR2 reads FQNNGV. For the CDR3, the DNA is TGTGCCAGCAGCTTAGGGGCGGGAGGAGCTTGGGCCCAGTACTTC. Encoded protein: CASSLGAGGAWAQYF.

This clone has only a few counts. The chain joins TRBV18 to TRBJ1-6, with a possible D match to TRBD1 (6 bases). The CDR3 is made up of 14 amino acids. Germline V gene sequence: CDR1 KGHSH, CDR2 LQKENI. V gave up 3 bases and J gave up 9 bases, with 12 bases separating them. The CDR3 DNA sequence: TGTGCCAGCTCACCCCAGGGGATTGTTTCACCCCTCCACTTT. This encodes CASSPQGIVSPLHF. Together with reference TRBV18 and TRBJ1-6, the CDR3 gives the full variable domain: NAGVMQNPRHLVRRRGQEARLRCSPMKGHSHVYWYRQLPEEGLKFMVYLQKENIIDESGMPKERFSAEFPKEGPSILRIQQVVRGDSAAYFCASSPQGIVSPLHFGNGTRLTVT.

The chain links TRBV12-5 to TRBJ2-1, with TRBD2 matching 8 bases. J gave up 9 bases and V 2 bases, and 6 bases lay outside the gene matches. The CDR3 has 14 amino acids. Germline CDR1 is LGHNT and CDR2 is FRNRAP. CDR3 sequence (DNA): TGTGCTAGTGGTTTGAGCGGGAGCCCAGCTGAGCAGTTCTTC. This codes for CASGLSGSPAEQFF.

This chain uses TRBV29-1 with TRBJ2-2, with D possibly being TRBD1 or TRBD2 (5 bases each). V was pared by 4 bases and J by 6 bases, with 12 bases between. Germline CDR1 reads SQVTM; CDR2 reads ANQGSEA. The CDR3 is made up of 13 amino acids. This chain's CDR3 is CSVVRGGSGELFF. Here the CDR3 DNA reads TGCAGCGTTGTTCGTGGGGGATCCGGGGAGCTGTTTTTT.

This sequence joins TRBV19 and TRBJ1-1, with TRBD1 as a possible D gene (5 bases). Germline V gives CDR1 LNHDA, CDR2 SQIVND (reference sequence). V gave up 6 bases and J gave up 4 bases, with 15 bases separating them. The length of the CDR3 is 14 residues. As DNA, the CDR3 is TGTGCCAGTAGCCGGACACCTGGGGGCACTGAAGCTTTCTTT. Translated, it gives CASSRTPGGTEAFF.

The rearrangement joins TRBV2 to TRBJ2-7; maybe TRBD1 (6 bases). The V gene lost 6 bases and the J gene lost 2 bases, with 14 bases spanning the gap. The CDR3 sequence is 14 residues long. Germline V gene data show CDR1 as SNHLY and CDR2 as FYNNEI. CDR3 protein: CASRVQGNAYEQYF. CDR3 sequence (DNA): TGTGCCAGCAGAGTCCAGGGGAACGCCTACGAGCAGTACTTC.

This clone has just one count. Here the CDR3 reads CASSPGLLAGVSDEQFF. CDR3 nucleotide sequence: TGCGCCAGCAGCCCCGGTTTACTGGCGGGAGTTAGCGATGAGCAGTTCTTC. The gene calls are TRBV5-1 and TRBJ2-1, with 7 bases that match TRBD2. V shed 4 bases and J 8 bases; nucleotides not matched to a gene: 18. Germline values: CDR1 SGHRS, CDR2 YFSETQ. CDR3 size: 17 residues.

This clone was seen repeatedly, ten times or more. This chain links TRBV6-1 with TRBJ2-7; 11 bases line up with TRBD2. Unmatched junction bases numbered 9, after V lost 6 bases and J lost 8 bases. Germline assignment: CDR1 MNHNS and CDR2 SASEGT. CDR3 length equals 14 residues. The DNA for the CDR3 is TGTGCCAGCAGCGGACCGCCGACTAGCGGGAAGCAGTACTTC. It is translated as CASSGPPTSGKQYF.

This clone was found a few times. The genes are TRBV5-4 and TRBJ1-2, with a tentative D call TRBD1 (5 bases). Per germline, CDR1 SGHNT and CDR2 YYREEE (reference sequence). The CDR3 consists of 15 residues. Trimming removed 4 bases from V and 2 bases from J, with 15 bases in between. CDR3 nucleotide sequence: TGTGCCAGCAGCCCCCAGGGTTCGGTAAACTATGGCTACACCTTC. Its translation is CASSPQGSVNYGYTF.

V usage is TRBV7-7 and J usage is TRBJ2-5; 8 bases are shared with TRBD2. This CDR3 is 16 amino acids long. V trimming: 5 bases; J trimming: 5 bases; junction bases outside the gene matches: 13. CDR1 is SSHAT, CDR2 FNYEAQ, per germline (reference sequence). Written as DNA, the CDR3 is TGTGCCAGCAGCCCCCGGGTAGCGGGGTGGGGTGAGACCCAGTACTTC. It yields the protein CASSPRVAGWGETQYF.

This clone was seen a few times. The chain couples TRBV6-1 to TRBJ2-7; D gene uncertain. Per germline, CDR1 MNHNS and CDR2 SASEGT. V lost 5 bases and J lost 1, with 6 bases in between. This CDR3 contains 12 residues. The CDR3 DNA follows: TGTGCCAGCAGTCTAGAGTCCTACGAGCAGTACTTC. It specifies CASSLESYEQYF.